This T cell receptor (beta chain) was sequenced during a study of long-term antiretroviral therapy in people with HIV (dated by TCRdb to between 2022 and 2023). Some background on the complete study: The earliest samples were collected roughly a decade before the 2015 WHO recommendation for immediate ART, at a time when ART was usually postponed until CD4 counts fell. This retrospective serial study examined whether starting ART and sustained HIV suppression were associated with changes in the composition and diversity of the TRB repertoire in peripheral blood. A total of 192 cryopreserved PBMC samples were contributed to the cohort by 30 adults with confirmed HIV infection, with samples collected serially over a mean of roughly six years (range 1-12). Among the approximately 30 participants with HIV, more than ten were female. No cross-contamination during QIAcube processing was shown when test extractions of a monoclonal T-cell line were performed alongside fewer than 35 polyclonal samples. Findings and caveats that apply to the study as a whole: Unsorted PBMC were profiled instead of sorted CD4+ and CD8+ T cells because pre-ART samples had limited cell numbers. Starting ART was linked to a significant rise in TRB diversity, yet even after long-term ART the diversity remained significantly lower than in transplant donor controls. The samples span the years 2004 to 2017, and the ART regimens used may be less effective than current regimens. Expanded TRB clones identified before ART initiation dominated the repertoire across all time points, though the dominance fluctuated and decreased in many PLHIV after ART. Inferences about post-ART repertoire changes are limited because no data were available on ART adherence, viral resistance or therapy changes. CDR3 length ranges in HIV repertoires were narrower than in controls, and network structure suggested an antigen-experienced repertoire with only a slight naive shift after ART. Because PBMC availability was limited, only the TCR beta chain was sequenced, with no alpha chain pairing.

From cysteine to phenylalanine, the CDR3 is 17 amino acids long. Just the 51-base CDR3 DNA is kept, in frame starting at base 1. V gives up 6 bases and J gives up 1 base, and the segment between their germline ends measures 21 bases. CDR1 and CDR2, looked up from the germline V gene, are KGHSH and LQKENI. The immunoSEQ hsTCRB v3.0 assay was used at survey level resolution to sequence the TRB variable region. The target sequencing depth for TRB was about 40,000-55,000 T-cell genomes per sample. TRB libraries were pooled and sequenced on an Illumina MiSeq using a v3 150-cycle kit. The paper's data handling went like this. Repertoire analysis was run in R within a reproducible Nextflow workflow that covered QC, data transformation and analysis. LymphoSeq2, an R package for exploring AIRR-Seq data, was used to implement the custom analyses. A few samples that yielded fewer than 5000 total TRB sequences were excluded, so that 200 or so HIV repertoires were analyzed. Among the approximately 190 retained HIV repertoires, some 60 were collected before ART initiation and fewer than 150 were collected after ART initiation. Repertoires were downsampled to 5000 TRB nucleotide sequences, with summary statistics averaged over 100 downsampling iterations. TRB sequences were retained for analysis only if CDR3 regions of at least seven amino acids were present. Diversity was assessed using a clonality score derived from Shannon entropy and using the Gini coefficient. In the repertoire networks, any two of the top 5000 CDR3 amino acid sequences were connected whenever the two sequences differed by an edit distance of one. GLIPH2 predicted antigen specificity groups and MHC restriction for TRB CDR3 amino acid sequences. CDR3 amino acid sequences were matched against VDJdb and McPAS-TCR to flag known CMV, EBV, HIV or tissue antigen associations. Pre-ART, post-ART and control groups were compared with Wilcoxon signed-rank tests and Holm-Bonferroni correction. This immuneACCESS table, as held by TCRdb, lists in-frame sequences with V and J called but not all clones. Of the missing ones, under half trace to an unresolved V gene in checked studies; the others have no known cause. The DNA was the basis for D and trimming; V, J and clone size are from that table. This sample lists tens of thousands of clones; 81% were detected once. Together, the top ten hold approximately 12% of the sample.

Inclusion was restricted to participants for whom at least one PBMC sample before ART initiation and at least two post-ART samples were available. Every participant with HIV received treatment in the United States of America. Cryopreserved samples of roughly 0.95-10 million PBMC were thawed and washed before DNA extraction. At the time of the earliest PBMC sample for each participant with HIV, ages ranged from about 23 to 60 years. Each participant contributed PBMC samples from 1-4 timepoints before ART initiation and 2-8 timepoints after ART initiation, with a median of 7 samples. For every participant, serial HIV viral load, CD4+ T-cell count, ART history and demographic data were obtained. Using a Qiagen kit on a QIAcube, genomic DNA was extracted from unsorted PBMC, with samples processed in batches of 12. Note on this clone: The clone's antigen remains unknown. The input lacks base qualities; no much larger clone sits a single base away.

The receptor was derived from a man in his forties with HIV. This material consisted of unsorted PBMCs, taken 0.1 years before starting antiretroviral therapy. The rearranged chain carries TRBV18 and TRBJ1-1; a tentative D call is TRBD1 (6 bases match). The bases read TGTGCCAGCTCTCCGGACAGAAGGACTTCCACGAACACTGAAGCTTTCTTT. Translated, this is CASSPDRRTSTNTEAFF.